This TCR beta chain was identified in a study of OX40 agonist ivuxolimab in advanced cancers. V shed 3 bases, J shed 7 bases, and the junction held 4 bases outside the gene matches. The CDR3 totals 15 residues. The germline gives CDR1 SGHDT, CDR2 YYEEEE. Profiling relied on immunoSEQ multiplex PCR, and the TCRdb table lists in-frame clones only, not all of them. The table records under 50,000 clones, roughly 80% of them present only once. The genes are TRBV5-6 and TRBJ1-6; 10 bases agree with TRBD1. This specimen was CD4+ or CD8+ T cells sorted from blood, taken in a trial of the OX40 agonist ivuxolimab. The sequence came from an adult with an advanced solid tumor such as melanoma, head and neck, liver or kidney cancer. The DNA of the CDR3 is TGTGCCAGCAGCTGGGGACAGGGGACGAATTCACCCCTCCACTTT. Its protein product is CASSWGQGTNSPLHF.